This T cell receptor (beta chain) stems from a study of shared clonotypes between healthy human individuals. Study at large: Each donor's CD4 naive and CD4 memory cells filled three plates apiece, CD8 naive two, and CD8 memory one.

The study, taken as a whole, reports: In general, naive subsets displayed greater estimated richness than memory subsets did.

CDR3 length: 14 residues. CDR1 and CDR2 (germline): SGDLS, YYNGEE. Trimming stripped 6 bases from V and 5 bases from J, with 15 bases between. Comments on this clone: Its specificity is not known.

Sequenced by immunoSEQ multiplex PCR; TCRdb stores in-frame clones only, minus some. The sample has about 79,000 clones; about 65% are singletons. Sequencing used memory CD8+ T cells sorted from blood. Subset denoted: CD45RO+ cells pooled with CCR7-negative TemRA cells. The chain combines TRBV9 with TRBJ2-1; possible D gene TRBD2, 7 bases. The clonotype was recovered from a man younger than 45 in good health. The CDR3 DNA sequence: TGTGCCAGCACCAGTAGGGGGGGGAACAATGAGCAGTTCTTC. This gives the protein CASTSRGGNNEQFF.